The rows below give T cell receptor beta chains drawn from one sample of a study of blood T cells in healthy people across ages. TCRdb recomputed calls from the 5' RACE reads with MiXCR, one row per CDR3 protein. The sample lists 1.5 million to 2 million distinct CDR3 sequences; around half were seen once. The sample consisted of blood. The receptors were sampled from a woman between 35 and 50 years old in good health. Each CDR3 is given with its conserved first and last residue. Fields, in order: J gene, D gene, V gene, clone size, CDR3 protein, CDR3 DNA. A D gene is named only where the DNA matches it firmly. A clone size is listed for some rows: how often the clone was seen (once, few, many), or a class if it is expanded.

TRBJ2-3,TRBD2,TRBV5-1,few,CASSSGLAGSPPDTQYF,TGCGCCAGCAGCTCGGGACTAGCGGGGTCCCCCCCGGATACGCAGTATTTT
TRBJ2-7,.,TRBV27,.,CASSNVQGYEQYF,TGTGCCAGCAGCAACGTACAGGGTTACGAGCAGTACTTC
TRBJ2-1,.,TRBV20-1,.,CSASPPGWEQFF,TGCAGTGCGTCCCCCCCTGGGTGGGAGCAGTTCTTC
TRBJ1-2,.,TRBV7-2,.,CASSLANTYGYTF,TGTGCCAGCAGCTTAGCGAACACTTATGGCTACACCTTC
TRBJ2-1,TRBD2,TRBV7-9,.,CANSLGLAGVSYNEQFF,TGTGCCAACAGCTTAGGGCTAGCGGGTGTCTCCTACAATGAGCAGTTCTTC
TRBJ2-5,TRBD2,TRBV20-1,.,CSAREERGAQETQYF,TGCAGTGCTAGAGAGGAGCGGGGGGCCCAAGAGACCCAGTACTTC
TRBJ2-4,TRBD1,TRBV6-2/TRBV6-3,.,CARKSLGQGRNIQYF,TGTGCCAGAAAAAGTTTGGGACAGGGGAGAAACATTCAGTACTTC
TRBJ2-1,TRBD1,TRBV5-1,.,CASSVVGGHNEQFF,TGCGCCAGCAGCGTGGTAGGGGGCCACAATGAGCAGTTCTTC
TRBJ1-5,TRBD1,TRBV20-1,.,CSAGRDSQPQHF,TGCAGTGCTGGCCGGGACAGTCAGCCCCAGCATTTT
TRBJ2-1,.,TRBV29-1,.,CSVAIVWKSYNEQFF,TGCAGCGTGGCCATAGTGTGGAAATCCTACAATGAGCAGTTCTTC
TRBJ1-2,.,TRBV20-1,.,CSASPSAGAGYGYTF,TGCAGTGCTAGCCCCTCGGCAGGGGCGGGCTATGGCTACACCTTC
TRBJ2-1,TRBD1,TRBV28,.,CASSLSRGLNEQFF,TGTGCCAGCAGTTTGAGCAGGGGGCTGAATGAGCAGTTCTTC
TRBJ2-3,.,TRBV5-5,few,CASSPGMGGDTQYF,TGTGCCAGCAGCCCCGGTATGGGGGGTGATACGCAGTATTTT
TRBJ1-6,TRBD1,TRBV20-1,.,CSASPGGGTAKPYNSPLHF,TGCAGTGCTTCACCAGGGGGCGGGACAGCCAAACCCTATAATTCACCCCTCCACTTT
TRBJ2-1,TRBD2,TRBV7-2,.,CASSPRLADHNEQFF,TGTGCCAGCAGCCCCCGACTAGCGGATCACAATGAGCAGTTCTTC
TRBJ2-2,.,TRBV7-2,.,CASRGGIAWNTGELFF,TGTGCCAGCAGGGGCGGGATAGCGTGGAACACCGGGGAGCTGTTTTTT
TRBJ2-1,.,TRBV14,.,CASSQLANPYGYNEQFF,TGTGCCAGCAGCCAACTAGCGAATCCTTACGGCTACAATGAGCAGTTCTTC
TRBJ2-5,.,TRBV5-1,many,CASSLDAGGETQYF,TGCGCCAGCAGCTTGGACGCCGGAGGGGAGACCCAGTACTTC
TRBJ2-5,.,TRBV2,.,CASNDLLVPETQYF,TGTGCCAGCAACGACCTCCTCGTTCCGGAGACCCAGTACTTC
TRBJ2-3,TRBD2,TRBV20-1,.,CSASGGEGTDTQYF,TGCAGTGCTAGCGGGGGGGAAGGCACAGATACGCAGTATTTT
TRBJ1-5,TRBD1,TRBV10-3,.,CAISVDRVQPQHF,TGTGCCATCAGTGTGGACAGGGTACAGCCCCAGCATTTT
TRBJ1-2,.,TRBV6-2/TRBV6-3,few,CASSPGTLRGYTF,TGTGCCAGCAGTCCCGGGACTCTTCGTGGCTACACCTTC
TRBJ2-1,TRBD2,TRBV4-3,few,CASSHRTSGGAWDEQFF,TGCGCCAGCAGCCATAGGACTAGCGGGGGGGCTTGGGATGAGCAGTTCTTC
TRBJ2-3,.,TRBV7-3,few,CASSPGAQLDTQYF,TGTGCCAGCAGCCCGGGGGCCCAGTTAGATACGCAGTATTTT